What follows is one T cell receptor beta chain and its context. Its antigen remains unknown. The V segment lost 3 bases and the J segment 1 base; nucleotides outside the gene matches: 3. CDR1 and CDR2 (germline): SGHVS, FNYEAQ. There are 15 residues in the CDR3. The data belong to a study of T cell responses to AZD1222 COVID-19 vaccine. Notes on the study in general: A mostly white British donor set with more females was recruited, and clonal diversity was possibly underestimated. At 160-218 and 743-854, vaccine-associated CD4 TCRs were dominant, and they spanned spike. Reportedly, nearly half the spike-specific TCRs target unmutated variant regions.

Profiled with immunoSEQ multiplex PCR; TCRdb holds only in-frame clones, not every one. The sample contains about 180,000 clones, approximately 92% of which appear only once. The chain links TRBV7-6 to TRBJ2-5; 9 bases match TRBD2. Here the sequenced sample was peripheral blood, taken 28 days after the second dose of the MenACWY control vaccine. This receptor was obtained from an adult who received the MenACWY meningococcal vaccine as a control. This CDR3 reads CASSLSGGPQETQYF. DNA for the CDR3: TGTGCCAGCAGCTTGAGCGGGGGGCCCCAAGAGACCCAGTACTTC.